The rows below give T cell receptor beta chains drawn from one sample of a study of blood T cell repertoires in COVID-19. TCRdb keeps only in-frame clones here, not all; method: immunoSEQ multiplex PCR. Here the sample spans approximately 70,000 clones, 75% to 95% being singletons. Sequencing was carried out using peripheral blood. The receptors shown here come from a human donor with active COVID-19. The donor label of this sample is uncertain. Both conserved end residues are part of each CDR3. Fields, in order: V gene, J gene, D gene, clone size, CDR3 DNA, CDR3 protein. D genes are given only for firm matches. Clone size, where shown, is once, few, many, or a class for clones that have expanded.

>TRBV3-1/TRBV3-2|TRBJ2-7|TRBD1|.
TGTGCCAGCAGCCAAGATGGACAGGCCCCCTACGAGCAGTACTTC
CASSQDGQAPYEQYF
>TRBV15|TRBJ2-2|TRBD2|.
TGTGCCACCAGCAGAGCGGCGGGGAGGGACACCGGGGAGCTGTTTTTT
CATSRAAGRDTGELFF
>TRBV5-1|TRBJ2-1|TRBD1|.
TGCGCCAGCAGCTGGGGACAGGGGCCCTACAATGAGCAGTTCTTC
CASSWGQGPYNEQFF
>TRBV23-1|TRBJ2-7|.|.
TGCGCCAGCAGTCAACCGACAGGCTACGAGCAGTACTTC
CASSQPTGYEQYF
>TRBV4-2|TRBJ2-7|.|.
TGTGCCAGCAGCCAAGTCGATGGGGGGGCTTCCTACGAGCAGTACTTC
CASSQVDGGASYEQYF
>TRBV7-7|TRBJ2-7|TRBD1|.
TGTGCCAGCAGCCGGGACAGGGGTGGCGAGCAGTACTTC
CASSRDRGGEQYF
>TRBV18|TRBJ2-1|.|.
TGTGCCAGCTCCCCGCCCGGGAACTACAATGAGCAGTTCTTC
CASSPPGNYNEQFF
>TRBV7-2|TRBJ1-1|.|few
TGTGCCAGCAGCACGACAACGAACACTGAAGCTTTCTTT
CASSTTTNTEAFF
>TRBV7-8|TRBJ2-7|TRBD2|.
TGTGCCAGCAGCTGGAAGAGCACAGGGGCTAGCGGGAGCTACGAGCAGTACTTC
CASSWKSTGASGSYEQYF
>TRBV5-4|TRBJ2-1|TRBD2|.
TGTGCCAGCAGCGGAGGGGCGCGGGAGTTAAGCAATGAGCAGTTCTTC
CASSGGARELSNEQFF
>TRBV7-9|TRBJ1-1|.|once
TGTGCCAGCAGCTTAGATAGCGAGAACACTGAAGCTTTCTTT
CASSLDSENTEAFF
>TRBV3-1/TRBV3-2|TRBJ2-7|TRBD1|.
TGTGCCAGCGGACAGGGGGCGCGCGAGCAGTACTTC
CASGQGAREQYF
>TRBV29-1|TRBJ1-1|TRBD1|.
TGCAGCGTGACAATGACAGGGCCGAACACTGAAGCTTTCTTT
CSVTMTGPNTEAFF
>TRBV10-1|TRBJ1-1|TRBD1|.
TGCGCCAGCAGTGACAGGGGGCAGGGTGAAGCTTTCTTT
CASSDRGQGEAFF
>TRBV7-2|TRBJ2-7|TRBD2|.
TGTGCCAGCAGCGTCGCCGGGACTAGCGGGAGGCTCTACGAGCAGTACTTC
CASSVAGTSGRLYEQYF
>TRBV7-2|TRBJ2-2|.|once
TGTGCCAGCAGCTTACGCCAGGGTACCGGGGAGCTGTTTTTT
CASSLRQGTGELFF
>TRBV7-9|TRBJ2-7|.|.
TGTGCCAGCAGCATGCCTCCAGGGTCCTACGAGCAGTACTTC
CASSMPPGSYEQYF
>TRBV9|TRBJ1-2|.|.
TGTGCCAGCAGCGTAGCTCAGGAGGGAGGTGGCTACACCTTC
CASSVAQEGGGYTF
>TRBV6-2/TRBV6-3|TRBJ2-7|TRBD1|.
TGTGCCAGCAGTGACCGAACAGGGGTGGAAGAGCAGTACTTC
CASSDRTGVEEQYF
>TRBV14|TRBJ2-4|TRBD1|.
TGTGCCAGCAGCCACGGCAGGGGGCCCCAAAACATTCAGTACTTC
CASSHGRGPQNIQYF
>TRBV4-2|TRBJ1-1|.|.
TGTGCCAGCAGCCAAATGGGCAGGGCGAGTGAAGCTTTCTTT
CASSQMGRASEAFF
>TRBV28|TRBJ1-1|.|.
TGTGCCAGCAGCCTCGGGGGGGGGATTATGAACACTGAAGCTTTCTTT
CASSLGGGIMNTEAFF
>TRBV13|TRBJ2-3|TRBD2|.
TGTGCCAGCAGCTGGGACCTAGCGGGAAGCACAGATACGCAGTATTTT
CASSWDLAGSTDTQYF
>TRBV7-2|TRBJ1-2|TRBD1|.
TGTGCCAGCAGCCCGCCCGTGACAGGGGGTGATGGCTACACCTTC
CASSPPVTGGDGYTF
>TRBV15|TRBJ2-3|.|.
TGTGCCACCAGCAGGGGGTCCGGGACTGACACAGATACGCAGTATTTT
CATSRGSGTDTDTQYF
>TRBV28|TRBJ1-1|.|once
TGTGCCAGCAGCTACGCGGGGGGCAGGGGCACTGAAGCTTTCTTT
CASSYAGGRGTEAFF
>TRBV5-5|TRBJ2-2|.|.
TGTGCCAGCAGCTTGGATGGCCGGACAGGGGAGCTGTTTTTT
CASSLDGRTGELFF
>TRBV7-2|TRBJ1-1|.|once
TGTGCCAGCAGCTTAGGGGGCCTTCCTAACACTGAAGCTTTCTTT
CASSLGGLPNTEAFF
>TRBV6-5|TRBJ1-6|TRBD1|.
TGTGCCAGCAGTTACAGGGGGACAGGGGAAAATTCACCCCTCCACTTT
CASSYRGTGENSPLHF
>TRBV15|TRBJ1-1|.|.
TGTGCCACCAGCAGAGGGGTCAGGGAAAACACTGAAGCTTTCTTT
CATSRGVRENTEAFF
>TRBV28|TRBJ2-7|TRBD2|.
TGTGCCAGCAGTCCCGGGACTAGCGGTAAATACGAGCAGTACTTC
CASSPGTSGKYEQYF
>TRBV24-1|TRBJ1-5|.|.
TGTGCCACAAGAGGGGGACCCAATCAGCCCCAGCATTTT
CATRGGPNQPQHF
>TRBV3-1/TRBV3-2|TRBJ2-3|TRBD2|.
TGTGCCAGCAGCCACTCGCGGGAGTGGAGCACAGATACGCAGTATTTT
CASSHSREWSTDTQYF
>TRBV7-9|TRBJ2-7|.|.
TGTGCCAGCAGCTTAGAGGGGTCGTCGAAGCAGTACTTC
CASSLEGSSKQYF
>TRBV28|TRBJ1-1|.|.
TGTGCCAGCACAATGAACACTGAAGCTTTCTTT
CASTMNTEAFF
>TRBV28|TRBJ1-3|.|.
TGTGCCAGCACTACTGCGGGGCCAGACCTCTCTGGAAACACCATATATTTT
CASTTAGPDLSGNTIYF
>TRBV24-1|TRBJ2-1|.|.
TGTGCCACCAGTGACCCAGCTGGAGGCACAAATGAGCAGTTCTTC
CATSDPAGGTNEQFF
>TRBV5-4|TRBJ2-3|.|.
TGTGCCAGCAGCTTGTTTCAGTCCACAGATACGCAGTATTTT
CASSLFQSTDTQYF
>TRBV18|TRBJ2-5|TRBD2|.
TGTGCCAGCTTCCGGACTAGACAAGAGACCCAGTACTTC
CASFRTRQETQYF
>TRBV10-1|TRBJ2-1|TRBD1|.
TGCGCCAGCGCCCCGGGACAGGGGTACAATGAGCAGTTCTTC
CASAPGQGYNEQFF